Given below is one TCR beta chain in context. Libraries were prepared by immunoSEQ multiplex PCR; TCRdb keeps only in-frame clonotypes and omits some of them. The sample yields around 70,000 clones, roughly 92% seen once. The sample is drawn from a study of T cell changes during pregnancy in multiple sclerosis. The receptor comes from a female donor with multiple sclerosis, enrolled in a pregnancy study. Sequencing was performed on peripheral blood, taken before pregnancy.

DNA of the CDR3: TGTGCCTGGAGTATAGGACTAGCGGGACACACAGATACGCAGTATTTT. Protein product: CAWSIGLAGHTDTQYF. The V call is TRBV30, the J call TRBJ2-3, with TRBD2 matching over 12 bases. The J segment lost 2 bases and the V segment lost 2 bases, leaving 5 bases of the junction unmatched. This CDR3 is built from 16 residues. Germline V gene data show CDR1 as GTSNPN and CDR2 as SVGIG (reference sequence).